This T cell receptor (beta chain) stems from a study of blood T cell repertoires in COVID-19 (dated by TCRdb to about 2020). Regarding the study in general: Samples from collaborators originated in the United States, Italy and Spain and spanned both the acute and convalescent phases of COVID-19. A de-identified subject ID, COVID-19 status, age in years and sex were almost always included in the sample metadata. HLA class I and class II types, where available, came from metadata supplied by the sample provider rather than from assay-based typing. The prospective study material was composed of cDNA or gDNA derived from T cells, B-cell-depleted T cells, or PBMCs. The repertoires were released in a freely available public database meant as a resource for research on the immune response to SARS-CoV-2. The dataset comprised deeply sampled blood TCRbeta repertoires from subjects exposed to, actively infected with, or recovered from COVID-19. The samples were drawn from two sources: the first 160 participants of the ongoing ImmuneRACE study, and over 950 subjects contributed by 6 global collaborators. The investigation overall reported the following: The quantity of clinical and demographic metadata differed by source and by participant and was supplied without curation.

The CDR3 starts with the cysteine, ends with the phenylalanine, and has 15 residues. Kept here is only the CDR3 DNA, which spans 45 bases and is read in frame from base 1. Via the germline V gene, CDR1 is MDHEN and CDR2 SYDVKM. V lost 7 bases and J lost 2 bases; the stretch between them is 16 bases long. Participants in the prospective study were enrolled through a virtual design, were aged roughly 18 to 100 years, and lived in some 24 United States geographic areas. Cohort assignment in the prospective study relied on participant-reported clinical history from a screening survey and a study questionnaire. Recovered participants in ImmuneRACE Cohort 3 were defined by two consecutive negative NP/OP PCR tests, clearance by a healthcare professional, or resolution of symptoms. In the prospective study, mobile phlebotomists collected whole blood, serum and a nasopharyngeal or oropharyngeal swab from each participant. Prospective study participants could optionally give additional blood draws and questionnaires over an approximately 2-month period. Blood samples from the prospective study were shipped frozen or at room temperature prior to DNA extraction.

TCRbeta CDR3 regions were amplified from genomic DNA using the immunoSEQ Assay, a bias-controlled multiplex PCR. The authors' pipeline ran thus. The number of nucleated cells in each sample was estimated by amplification of reference gene primers within the assay. Sequence reads were collapsed and filtered to measure the absolute abundance of every unique TCRbeta CDR3 rearrangement. For each sample, productive Simpson clonality was calculated as the square root of Simpson's diversity index across productive rearrangements. TCRdb limited this immuneACCESS table to in-frame rearrangements with V and J called. A share of clones is missing; checked studies link under half to unresolved V genes, and the rest is unexplained. V and J calls and clone size come straight from that table; D and trimming were deduced from the DNA. The sample contains about 210,000 clones, around 89% of them found a single time. In total, the top ten clones hold over 0.95% of the sample.

Of note for this clone: It has no known antigen specificity. Qualities for individual bases were not recorded, and no much larger clone is one base off.

The specimen was PBMCs or T cells enriched from blood (not recorded which). This receptor was taken from a man aged 25-45 years who had recovered from COVID-19. In this chain, TRBV28 is recombined with TRBJ2-3; TRBD2 might be the D gene, on 5 matching bases. CDR3 loop: CASTRGGGNTDTQYF. The DNA sequence is given as TGTGCCAGCACTCGTGGCGGAGGAAACACAGATACGCAGTATTTT.